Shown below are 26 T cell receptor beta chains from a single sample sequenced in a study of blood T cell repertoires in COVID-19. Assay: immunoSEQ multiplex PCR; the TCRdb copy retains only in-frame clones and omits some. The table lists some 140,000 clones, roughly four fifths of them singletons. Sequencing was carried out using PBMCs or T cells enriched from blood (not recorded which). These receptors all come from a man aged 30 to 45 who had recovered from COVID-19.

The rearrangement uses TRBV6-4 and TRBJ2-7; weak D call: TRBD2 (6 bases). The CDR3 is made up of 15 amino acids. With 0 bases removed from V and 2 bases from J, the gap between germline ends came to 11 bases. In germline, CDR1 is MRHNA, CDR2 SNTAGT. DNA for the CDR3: TGTGCCAGCAGTGACTCGGGGAGGTACGCCTACGAGCAGTACTTC. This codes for CASSDSGRYAYEQYF.

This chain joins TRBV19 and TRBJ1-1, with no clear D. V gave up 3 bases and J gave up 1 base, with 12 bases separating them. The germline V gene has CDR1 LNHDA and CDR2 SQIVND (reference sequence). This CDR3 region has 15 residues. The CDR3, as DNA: TGTGCCAGTAGTATCAGGTTCCTTGGGAACACTGAAGCTTTCTTT. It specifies CASSIRFLGNTEAFF.

The CDR3 is CASSLEIGVPGNTEAFF. In DNA form, the CDR3 reads TGTGCCAGCAGCTTAGAGATCGGAGTCCCGGGGAACACTGAAGCTTTCTTT. The chain recombines TRBV7-9 with TRBJ1-1; the D is unclear. From germline, CDR1 is SEHNR and CDR2 FQNEAQ (reference sequence). The CDR3 contains 17 residues. Trimming took 1 base from V and 1 from J, leaving 16 bases between them. Combining the CDR3 with reference TRBV7-9 and TRBJ1-1 gives the whole variable domain DTGVSQNPRHKITKRGQNVTFRCDPISEHNRLYWYRQTLGQGPEFLTYFQNEAQLEKSRLLSDRFSAERPKGSFSTLEIQRTEQGDSAMYLCASSLEIGVPGNTEAFFGQGTRLTVV.

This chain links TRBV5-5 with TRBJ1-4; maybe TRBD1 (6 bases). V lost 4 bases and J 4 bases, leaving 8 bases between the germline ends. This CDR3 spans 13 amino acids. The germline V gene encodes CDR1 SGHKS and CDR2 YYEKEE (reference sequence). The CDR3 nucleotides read TGTGCCAGCAGCAGGACAGTTAATGAAAAACTGTTTTTT. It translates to CASSRTVNEKLFF.

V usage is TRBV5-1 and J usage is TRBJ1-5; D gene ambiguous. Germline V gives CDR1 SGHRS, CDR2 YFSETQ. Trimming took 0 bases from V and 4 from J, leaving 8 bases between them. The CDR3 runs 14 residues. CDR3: CASSLDGGNQPQHF. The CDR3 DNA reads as TGCGCCAGCAGCTTGGACGGAGGGAATCAGCCCCAGCATTTT. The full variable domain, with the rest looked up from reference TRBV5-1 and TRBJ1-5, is KAGVTQTPRYLIKTRGQQVTLSCSPISGHRSVSWYQQTPGQGLQFLFEYFSETQRNKGNFPGRFSGRQFSNSRSEMNVSTLELGDSALYLCASSLDGGNQPQHFGDGTRLSIL.

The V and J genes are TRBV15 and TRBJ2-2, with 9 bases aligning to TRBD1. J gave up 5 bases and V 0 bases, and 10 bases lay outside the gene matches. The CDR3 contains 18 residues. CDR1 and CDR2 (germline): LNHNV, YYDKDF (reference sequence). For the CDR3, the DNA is TGTGCCACCAGCAGAGATCTAGTGACAGGGACAGGGACCGGGGAGCTGTTTTTT. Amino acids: CATSRDLVTGTGTGELFF.

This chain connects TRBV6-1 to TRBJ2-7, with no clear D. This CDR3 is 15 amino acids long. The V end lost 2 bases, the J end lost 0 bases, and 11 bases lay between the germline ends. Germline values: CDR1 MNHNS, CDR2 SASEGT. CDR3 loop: CASSEYLGSSYEQYV. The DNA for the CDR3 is TGTGCCAGCAGTGAATATCTAGGTAGCTCCTACGAGCAGTACGTC.

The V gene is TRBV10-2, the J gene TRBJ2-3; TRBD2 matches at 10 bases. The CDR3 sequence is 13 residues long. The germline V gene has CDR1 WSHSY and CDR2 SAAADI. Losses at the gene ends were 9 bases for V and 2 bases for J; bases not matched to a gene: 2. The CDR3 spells CARAGGPTDTQYF. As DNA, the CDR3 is TGCGCCAGAGCGGGAGGGCCCACAGATACGCAGTATTTT.

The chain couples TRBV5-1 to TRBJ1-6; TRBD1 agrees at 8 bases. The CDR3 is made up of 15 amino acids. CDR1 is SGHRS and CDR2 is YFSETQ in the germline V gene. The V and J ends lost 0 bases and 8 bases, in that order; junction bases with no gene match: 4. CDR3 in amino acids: CASSLGDRSYSPLHF. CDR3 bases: TGCGCCAGCAGCTTGGGGGACAGGTCCTATTCACCCCTCCACTTT.

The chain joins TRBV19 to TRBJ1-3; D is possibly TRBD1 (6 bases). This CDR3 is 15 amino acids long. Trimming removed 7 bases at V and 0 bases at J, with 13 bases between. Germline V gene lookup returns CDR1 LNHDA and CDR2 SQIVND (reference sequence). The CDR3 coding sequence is TGTGCCAGTACCCTGACAGGCGTCTCTGGAAACACCATATATTTT. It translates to CASTLTGVSGNTIYF.

DNA for the CDR3: TGCGCCAGCAGCTTCGGGGAGGGTTTGCCGAACTATGGCTACACCTTC. It yields the protein CASSFGEGLPNYGYTF. The rearrangement joins TRBV5-1 to TRBJ1-2; D remains unclear. Germline V gene data show CDR1 as SGHRS and CDR2 as YFSETQ. The CDR3 covers 16 residues. With 2 bases removed from V and 2 bases from J, the gap between germline ends came to 16 bases.

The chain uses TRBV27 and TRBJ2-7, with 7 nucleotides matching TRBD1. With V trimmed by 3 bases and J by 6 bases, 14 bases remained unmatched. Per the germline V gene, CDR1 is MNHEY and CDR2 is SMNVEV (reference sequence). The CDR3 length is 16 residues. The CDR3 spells CASSFSTGEFSSEQYF. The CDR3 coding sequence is TGTGCCAGCAGTTTCTCAACAGGGGAGTTTTCATCCGAGCAGTACTTC.

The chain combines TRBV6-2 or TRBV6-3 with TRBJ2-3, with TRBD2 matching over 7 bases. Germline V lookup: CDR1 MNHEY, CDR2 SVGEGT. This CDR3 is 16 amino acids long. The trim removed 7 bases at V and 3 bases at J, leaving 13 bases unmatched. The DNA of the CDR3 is TGTGCCAGCACCCCCAATGGACTAGACGAGACAGATACGCAGTATTTT. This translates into CASTPNGLDETDTQYF.

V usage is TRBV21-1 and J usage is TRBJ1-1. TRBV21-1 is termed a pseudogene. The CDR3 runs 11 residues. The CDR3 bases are TGTGCCAGCATAAGCTGTCCCGGAGCTTTCTTT. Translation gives CASISCPGAFF.

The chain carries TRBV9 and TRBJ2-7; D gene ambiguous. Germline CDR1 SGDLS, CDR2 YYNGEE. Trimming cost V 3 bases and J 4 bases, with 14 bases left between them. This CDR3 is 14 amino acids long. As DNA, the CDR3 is TGTGCCAGCAGCGCCTCCGGTTCCCCGTACGAGCAGTACTTC. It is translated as CASSASGSPYEQYF.

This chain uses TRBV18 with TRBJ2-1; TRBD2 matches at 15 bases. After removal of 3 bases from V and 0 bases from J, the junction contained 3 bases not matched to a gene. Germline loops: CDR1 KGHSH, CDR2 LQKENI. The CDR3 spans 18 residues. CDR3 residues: CASSPGTSGGSSYNEQFF. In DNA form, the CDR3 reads TGTGCCAGCTCACCCGGGACTAGCGGGGGGAGCTCCTACAATGAGCAGTTCTTC.

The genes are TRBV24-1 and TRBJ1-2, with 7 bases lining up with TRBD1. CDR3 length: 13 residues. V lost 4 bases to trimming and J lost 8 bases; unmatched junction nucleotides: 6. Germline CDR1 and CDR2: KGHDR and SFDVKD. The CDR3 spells CATSDRGGKGYTF. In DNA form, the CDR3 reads TGTGCCACCAGTGACCGAGGGGGCAAGGGCTACACCTTC.

CDR3 coding DNA: TGTGCCAGCAGCGTCGCGGGGGGGTACCAAGAGACCCAGTACTTC. It is translated as CASSVAGGYQETQYF. The chain couples TRBV3-1 (or the pseudogene TRBV3-2) to TRBJ2-5; 9 bases agree with TRBD2. J gave up 0 bases and V 5 bases, and 4 bases lay outside the gene matches. Germline CDR1 and CDR2: LGHDT and YNNKEL (reference sequence). The CDR3 loop spans 15 amino acids.

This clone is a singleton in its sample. CDR3 coding DNA: TGTGCCAGCAGCGGGACAGGGGGCCCTGAAGCTTTCTTT. Translating it yields CASSGTGGPEAFF. The chain employs TRBV9 and TRBJ1-1; TRBD1 agrees at 11 bases. Germline V gives CDR1 SGDLS, CDR2 YYNGEE. The CDR3 totals 13 residues. V dropped 3 bases and J dropped 6; count of bases not matched to a gene: 1.

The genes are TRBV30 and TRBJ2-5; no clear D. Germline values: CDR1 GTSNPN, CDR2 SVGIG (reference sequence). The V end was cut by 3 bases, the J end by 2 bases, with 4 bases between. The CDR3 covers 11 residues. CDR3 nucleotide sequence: TGTGCCTGGAGCGCGCAAGAGACCCAGTACTTC. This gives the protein CAWSAQETQYF.

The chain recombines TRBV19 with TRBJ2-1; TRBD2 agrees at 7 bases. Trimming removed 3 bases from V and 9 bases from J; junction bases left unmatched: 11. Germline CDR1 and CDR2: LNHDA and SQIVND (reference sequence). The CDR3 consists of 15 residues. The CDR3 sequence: CASSILSGWGGEQFF. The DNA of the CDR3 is TGTGCCAGTAGTATCCTTAGCGGGTGGGGGGGTGAGCAGTTCTTC.

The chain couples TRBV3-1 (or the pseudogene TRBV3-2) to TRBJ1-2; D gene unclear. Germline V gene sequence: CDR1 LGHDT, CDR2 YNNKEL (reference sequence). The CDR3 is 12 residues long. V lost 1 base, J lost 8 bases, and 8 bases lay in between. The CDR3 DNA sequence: TGTGCCAGCAGCCAAGGGAGGTCCGGCTACACCTTC. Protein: CASSQGRSGYTF.

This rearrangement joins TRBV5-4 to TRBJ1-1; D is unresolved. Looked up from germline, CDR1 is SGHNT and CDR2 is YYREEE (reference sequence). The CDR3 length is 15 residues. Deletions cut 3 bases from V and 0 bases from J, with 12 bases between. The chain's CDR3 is CASSSAGNMNTEAFF. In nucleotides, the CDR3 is TGTGCCAGCAGCTCCGCAGGTAACATGAACACTGAAGCTTTCTTT.

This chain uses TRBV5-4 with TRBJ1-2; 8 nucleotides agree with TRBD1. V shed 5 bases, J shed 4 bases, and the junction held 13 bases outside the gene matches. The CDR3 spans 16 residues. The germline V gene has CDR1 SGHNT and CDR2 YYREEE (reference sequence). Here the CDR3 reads CASRSAAGQGGYGYTF. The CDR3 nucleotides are TGTGCCAGCAGATCAGCGGCAGGACAGGGCGGCTATGGCTACACCTTC.

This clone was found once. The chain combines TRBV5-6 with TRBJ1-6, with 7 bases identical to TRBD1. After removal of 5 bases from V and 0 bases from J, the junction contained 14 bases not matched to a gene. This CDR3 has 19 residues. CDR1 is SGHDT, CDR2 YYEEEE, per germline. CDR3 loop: CASSRTGAFTSSYNSPLHF. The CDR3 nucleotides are TGTGCCAGCAGTCGTACAGGGGCCTTCACGAGCTCCTATAATTCACCCCTCCACTTT.

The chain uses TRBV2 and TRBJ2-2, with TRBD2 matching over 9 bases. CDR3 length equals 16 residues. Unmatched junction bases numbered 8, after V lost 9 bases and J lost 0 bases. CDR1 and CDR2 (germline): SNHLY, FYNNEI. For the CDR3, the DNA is TGTGCCAGTAAAGGGCTAGCGGGAACGAACACCGGGGAGCTGTTTTTT. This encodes CASKGLAGTNTGELFF.